Shown below are 31 T cell receptor beta chains from a single sample sequenced in a study of cytomegalovirus exposure and HLA in healthy donors (dated by TCRdb to 2016 to 2017). The library was generated by the immunoSEQ multiplex PCR assay. A mixture of 60 forward primers for TCR Vbeta segments and 13 reverse primers for TCR Jbeta segments was used in the multiplex PCR. TCRdb mirrors the immuneACCESS table, restricted to in-frame sequences. Some clones are absent from its copies; in checked studies, under half trace to an unresolved V gene, and the reason for the others is unknown. The sample table includes approximately 150,000 clones. About 1.6% of the sample belongs to the ten largest clones. Material for sequencing was PBMCs. These receptors all stem from a woman in her fifties or sixties in good health and CMV-seronegative.

The V gene is TRBV28, the J gene TRBJ1-5, with a tentative D call TRBD1 (5 bases). The CDR3 sequence is 15 residues long. Germline loops: CDR1 MDHEN, CDR2 SYDVKM. V was clipped by 7 bases and J by 3 bases, with 16 bases between them. The CDR3 nucleotides are TGTGCCAGCACCCGCAGTGGGGGGGACAATCAGCCCCAGCATTTT. Amino acids: CASTRSGGDNQPQHF.

The V gene is TRBV6-1, the J gene TRBJ2-3; 10 nucleotides line up with TRBD2. Germline V gene lookup returns CDR1 MNHNS and CDR2 SASEGT. CDR3 length equals 16 residues. After removal of 1 base from V and 5 bases from J, the junction contained 6 bases not matched to a gene. Here the CDR3 DNA reads TGTGCCAGCAGTGAAGTTCCAGCGGGGGGGGAAGATACGCAGTATTTT. This codes for CASSEVPAGGEDTQYF.

This rearrangement joins TRBV27 to TRBJ2-7; 12 bases align to TRBD2. V shed 3 bases, J shed 6 bases, and the junction held 6 bases outside the gene matches. Germline V gene sequence: CDR1 MNHEY, CDR2 SMNVEV (reference sequence). This CDR3 has 15 amino acids. The CDR3 region is CASSFQLAGGFEQYF. CDR3 nucleotides: TGTGCCAGCAGTTTCCAACTAGCGGGAGGATTCGAGCAGTACTTC.

Comments on this clone: Other DNA sequences of this sample code for an identical CDR3. This rearrangement joins TRBV4-1 to TRBJ1-2; D remains unclear. The CDR3 runs to 13 residues. V was shortened by 0 bases and J by 5 bases, with 7 bases between the two germline ends. Germline lookup yields CDR1 MGHRA and CDR2 YSYEKL. The chain's CDR3 is CASSQDAGYGYTF. CDR3 DNA sequence: TGCGCCAGCAGCCAAGATGCGGGGTATGGCTACACCTTC.

V gene TRBV2 combines with J gene TRBJ2-5, with D perhaps matching TRBD1 (6 bases). Germline CDR1 reads SNHLY; CDR2 reads FYNNEI. The CDR3 is made up of 16 amino acids. Trimming removed 9 bases from V and 4 bases from J, with 24 bases in between. Here the CDR3 DNA reads TGTGCCAGTACCAAGAGGACAGTAGAGTTAGGAGAGACCCAGTACTTC. The encoded protein is CASTKRTVELGETQYF.

The CDR3 loop reads CASSLDRNSGANVLTF. The CDR3 region has the DNA TGTGCCAGCAGCTTAGATCGTAACTCTGGGGCCAACGTCCTGACTTTC. The rearrangement joins TRBV7-6 to TRBJ2-6; D is uncertain. Germline assignment: CDR1 SGHVS and CDR2 FNYEAQ. This CDR3 is 16 amino acids long. The germline V and J ends were trimmed by 1 base and 0 bases, with 7 bases remaining between them.

The chain combines TRBV5-8 with TRBJ2-1; 8 nucleotides align to TRBD1. Looked up from germline, CDR1 is SGHTS and CDR2 is YDEGEE. J gave up 2 bases and V 3 bases, and 7 bases lay outside the gene matches. The CDR3 spans 16 residues. DNA for the CDR3: TGTGCCAGCAGCTCCCAGGGGACAGGTCCCTACAATGAGCAGTTCTTC. This encodes CASSSQGTGPYNEQFF.

The chain is built from TRBV28 and TRBJ2-7, with D perhaps matching TRBD2 (5 bases). The CDR3 has 14 amino acids. V shed 6 bases and J shed 4 bases, with 16 bases lying between them. Germline-derived CDR1 and CDR2 are MDHEN and SYDVKM. The CDR3 spells CASSLRGTEYEQYF. The CDR3, as DNA: TGTGCCAGCAGCCTCCGGGGAACCGAGTACGAGCAGTACTTC. The variable domain in full, completed from reference TRBV28 and TRBJ2-7, reads DVKVTQSSRYLVKRTGEKVFLECVQDMDHENMFWYRQDPGLGLRLIYFSYDVKMKEKGDIPEGYSVSREKKERFSLILESASTNQTSMYLCASSLRGTEYEQYFGPGTRLTVT.

CDR3 sequence reads: CASTSGANTGELFF. The DNA of the CDR3 is TGTGCCAGCACGTCGGGGGCGAACACCGGGGAGCTGTTTTTT. This chain uses TRBV6-5 with TRBJ2-2; a weak D match, TRBD2 (6 bases). CDR3 size: 14 residues. V was clipped by 7 bases and J by 0 bases, with 9 bases between them. Germline CDR1 reads MNHEY; CDR2 reads SVGAGI.

The chain combines TRBV10-3 with TRBJ2-7; D perhaps matches TRBD1 (5 bases). The V end lost 4 bases, the J end lost 4 bases, and 20 bases lay between the germline ends. This CDR3 region has 16 residues. Germline V gene data show CDR1 as ENHRY and CDR2 as SYGVKD. CDR3 coding DNA: TGTGCCATCAGTGGGGGCGGCGGCACGATCGGTTACGAGCAGTACTTC. Its protein product is CAISGGGGTIGYEQYF.

The V gene is TRBV18, the J gene TRBJ2-7, with D perhaps matching TRBD2 (5 bases). Germline V gives CDR1 KGHSH, CDR2 LQKENI. V dropped 0 bases and J dropped 3 bases, with 6 bases sitting between them. The CDR3 length is 13 residues. The CDR3 DNA follows: TGTGCCAGCTCACCACCCGAGGGCTACGAGCAGTACTTC. Its translation: CASSPPEGYEQYF.

The chain recombines TRBV19 with TRBJ2-6; 12 bases align to TRBD1. J was trimmed by 2 bases and V by 5 bases; bases with no gene match: 7. CDR1 is LNHDA and CDR2 is SQIVND in the germline V gene (reference sequence). The CDR3 totals 18 residues. The CDR3 sequence is CASSGGDRGHTGANVLTF. The CDR3 bases are TGTGCCAGTAGTGGGGGGGACAGGGGGCACACTGGGGCCAACGTCCTGACTTTC.

V gene TRBV4-2 combines with J gene TRBJ1-2; the D is unclear. Germline V lookup: CDR1 LGHNA, CDR2 YNFKEQ. The CDR3 is made up of 15 amino acids. V shed 0 bases and J shed 3 bases, with 11 bases lying between them. The CDR3 nucleotides read TGTGCCAGCAGCCAAGACCCCAGGCTCGACTATGGCTACACCTTC. Its protein product is CASSQDPRLDYGYTF.

This chain connects TRBV7-2 to TRBJ2-7, with 10 bases identical to TRBD1. Germline trimming cut 2 bases from V and 5 bases from J; bases unmatched to any gene: 3. CDR1 and CDR2 (germline): SGHTA, FQGNSA. The CDR3 runs to 14 residues. CDR3 bases: TGTGCCAGCAGCTTAAGGACAGGGGGAAACGAGCAGTACTTC. Translation: CASSLRTGGNEQYF.

This chain joins TRBV6-6 and TRBJ2-7; 10 positions match TRBD2. V trimming: 5 bases; J trimming: 2 bases; junction bases outside the gene matches: 3. This CDR3 contains 14 residues. Germline values: CDR1 MNHNY, CDR2 SVGAGI (reference sequence). The CDR3 DNA reads as TGTGCCAGCAGTCTAGCGGGGGCCCCCTACGAGCAGTACTTC. Translation: CASSLAGAPYEQYF.

The chain joins TRBV13 to TRBJ2-7, with 9 bases matching TRBD2. CDR1 is PRHDT and CDR2 is FYEKMQ in the germline V gene (reference sequence). V lost 5 bases and J lost 3; bases outside the gene matches: 11. This CDR3 comprises 16 residues. The CDR3 region has the DNA TGTGCCAGCAGCGGCACCCGGCGGGGGGGCCTCTACGAGCAGTACTTC. The encoded protein is CASSGTRRGGLYEQYF. The complete variable domain, with remaining parts taken from reference TRBV13 and TRBJ2-7, reads AAGVIQSPRHLIKEKRETATLKCYPIPRHDTVYWYQQGPGQDPQFLISFYEKMQSDKGSIPDRFSAQQFSDYHSELNMSSLELGDSALYFCASSGTRRGGLYEQYFGPGTRLTVT.

The genes are TRBV27 and TRBJ1-2; the D is unclear. Germline loops: CDR1 MNHEY, CDR2 SMNVEV (reference sequence). Trimming removed 6 bases at V and 8 bases at J, with 13 bases between. The CDR3 is made up of 12 amino acids. CDR3 amino acids: CASSISGRGYTF. CDR3 coding DNA: TGTGCCAGCAGCATATCGGGGAGGGGCTACACCTTC.

The chain uses TRBV25-1 and TRBJ1-6; D might be TRBD1 (6 bases). The CDR3 is 16 amino acids. Germline values: CDR1 MGHDK, CDR2 SYGVNS. Trimming removed 3 bases at V and 0 bases at J, with 9 bases between. The CDR3 sequence: CASSDTRGSYNSPLHF. The CDR3 DNA reads as TGTGCCAGCAGTGATACCAGGGGCTCCTATAATTCACCCCTCCACTTT.

This chain uses TRBV4-1 with TRBJ2-3, with D maybe TRBD2 (5 bases). The CDR3 sequence is 14 residues long. V shed 8 bases and J shed 1 base, with 13 bases lying between them. Germline assignment: CDR1 MGHRA and CDR2 YSYEKL. CDR3 nucleotides: TGCGCCAGCCTCCGGGAAGTGGGCACAGATACGCAGTATTTT. The encoded protein is CASLREVGTDTQYF.

The chain links TRBV2 to TRBJ1-5, with D possibly TRBD1 on 5 matching bases. The CDR3 spans 15 residues. Germline-derived CDR1 and CDR2 are SNHLY and FYNNEI. Trimming pared 4 bases from V and 2 bases from J, leaving 12 bases between. The CDR3 sequence is CASSGGVFGNQPQHF. The CDR3, as DNA: TGTGCCAGCAGTGGGGGGGTATTTGGCAATCAGCCCCAGCATTTT.

The chain combines TRBV5-4 with TRBJ1-1; D might be TRBD1 (5 bases). V was cut by 1 base and J by 1 base, with 17 bases left in between. This CDR3 has 17 residues. Germline loops: CDR1 SGHNT, CDR2 YYREEE (reference sequence). DNA of the CDR3: TGTGCCAGCAGCTTGAGCCCACCAGGACAAACGAACACTGAAGCTTTCTTT. It is translated as CASSLSPPGQTNTEAFF.

The chain couples TRBV9 to TRBJ2-1; D might be TRBD1 (6 bases). Germline V lookup: CDR1 SGDLS, CDR2 YYNGEE. V lost 6 bases and J 6 bases, leaving 13 bases between the germline ends. CDR3 size: 13 residues. CDR3 nucleotide sequence: TGTGCCAGCACCCCCACAGGGCTCAATGAGCAGTTCTTC. Its translation is CASTPTGLNEQFF.

The rearrangement joins TRBV30 to TRBJ1-1, with D tentatively TRBD1 (5 bases). The CDR3 totals 14 residues. Germline loops: CDR1 GTSNPN, CDR2 SVGIG (reference sequence). With 3 bases removed from V and 3 bases from J, the gap between germline ends came to 14 bases. CDR3 protein: CAWRQIWGDTEAFF. CDR3 bases: TGTGCCTGGAGACAAATCTGGGGGGACACTGAAGCTTTCTTT.

As DNA, the CDR3 is TGTGCCAGCAAAGAAAGGGGCCCTACAAATAGCAATCAGCCCCAGCATTTT. Translating it yields CASKERGPTNSNQPQHF. J is TRBJ1-5 and V is TRBV28; perhaps TRBD1 as D (5 bases). This CDR3 is built from 17 residues. The germline gives CDR1 MDHEN, CDR2 SYDVKM. Trimming removed 7 bases at V and 0 bases at J, with 19 bases between.

The chain carries TRBV5-6 and TRBJ2-7, with TRBD1 matching over 7 bases. The CDR3 is 14 residues long. With 0 bases clipped from V and 7 bases from J, the junction kept 7 bases outside the gene matches. Per germline, CDR1 SGHDT and CDR2 YYEEEE. Here the CDR3 reads CASSLGTGVGEQYF. The CDR3 nucleotides are TGTGCCAGCAGCTTGGGTACAGGGGTTGGTGAGCAGTACTTC.

V and J are TRBV28 and TRBJ2-2; possible D gene TRBD1, 6 bases. V lost 2 bases and J 2 bases, leaving 12 bases between the germline ends. The CDR3 extends over 16 amino acids. The germline V gene encodes CDR1 MDHEN and CDR2 SYDVKM. CDR3 bases: TGTGCCAGCAGTTTACAGGGGCAGGGAAACACCGGGGAGCTGTTTTTT. Protein sequence: CASSLQGQGNTGELFF.

The rearrangement uses TRBV11-2 and TRBJ2-5; 7 bases agree with TRBD1. This CDR3 region has 13 residues. With V trimmed by 3 bases and J by 3 bases, 1 base remained unmatched. Germline V gene data show CDR1 as SGHAT and CDR2 as FQNNGV. The CDR3 protein is CASSFQGEETQYF. CDR3 bases: TGTGCCAGCAGCTTCCAGGGGGAAGAGACCCAGTACTTC.

The chain links TRBV28 to TRBJ2-3; D is perhaps TRBD2 (5 bases). The CDR3 runs 17 residues. Trimming pared 2 bases from V and 2 bases from J, leaving 17 bases between. Germline CDR1 and CDR2: MDHEN and SYDVKM. This CDR3 reads CASSLESRVVVTDTQYF. The CDR3 nucleotides read TGTGCCAGCAGTTTAGAATCGAGGGTAGTAGTCACAGATACGCAGTATTTT.

J is TRBJ2-1 and V is TRBV7-9, with a possible D match to TRBD2 (6 bases). V dropped 5 bases and J dropped 9 bases, with 17 bases sitting between them. The CDR3 runs to 14 residues. Germline-derived CDR1 and CDR2 are SEHNR and FQNEAQ (reference sequence). The CDR3 sequence is CASSGATRASEQFF. The CDR3 nucleotides are TGTGCCAGCAGCGGGGCGACTAGGGCAAGTGAGCAGTTCTTC.

The V call is TRBV7-8, the J call TRBJ2-6, with TRBD1 as a possible D gene (5 bases). The CDR3 is made up of 15 amino acids. Germline-derived CDR1 and CDR2 are SGHVS and FQNEAQ. V gave up 3 bases and J gave up 9 bases, with 15 bases separating them. The CDR3, as DNA: TGTGCCAGCAGCTTCCCGACAGAGGCGGACAACGTCCTGACTTTC. This gives the protein CASSFPTEADNVLTF.

The chain is built from TRBV4-2 and TRBJ2-1; D possibly corresponds to TRBD2 (6 bases). V shed 0 bases and J shed 10 bases, with 19 bases lying between them. The CDR3 has 16 residues. Germline V gene lookup returns CDR1 LGHNA and CDR2 YNFKEQ. This CDR3 is CASSQEGDRGRGEQFF. The CDR3 DNA sequence: TGTGCCAGCAGCCAAGAAGGGGACCGGGGACGGGGGGAGCAGTTCTTC.